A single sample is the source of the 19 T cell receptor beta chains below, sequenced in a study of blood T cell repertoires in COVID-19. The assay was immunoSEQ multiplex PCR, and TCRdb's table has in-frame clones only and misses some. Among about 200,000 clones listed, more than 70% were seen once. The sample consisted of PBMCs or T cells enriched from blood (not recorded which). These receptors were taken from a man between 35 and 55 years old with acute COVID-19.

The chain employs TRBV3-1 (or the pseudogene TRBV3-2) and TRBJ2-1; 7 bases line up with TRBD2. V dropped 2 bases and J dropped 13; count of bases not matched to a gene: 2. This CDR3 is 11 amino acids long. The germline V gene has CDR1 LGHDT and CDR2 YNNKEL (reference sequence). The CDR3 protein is CASSQRGLQFF. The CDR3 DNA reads TGTGCCAGCAGCCAAAGGGGACTACAGTTCTTC.

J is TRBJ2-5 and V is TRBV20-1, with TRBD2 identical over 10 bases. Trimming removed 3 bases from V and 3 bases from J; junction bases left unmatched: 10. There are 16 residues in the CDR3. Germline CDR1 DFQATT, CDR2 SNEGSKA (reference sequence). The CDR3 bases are TGCAGTGCTAGTCTCCCCCCCCTAGCGGGAGAAGAGACCCAGTACTTC. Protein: CSASLPPLAGEETQYF.

CDR3 in amino acids: CASSPFSSSRDRDTEAFF. As DNA, the CDR3 is TGTGCCAGTAGCCCATTTAGTAGTTCCCGGGACAGGGACACTGAAGCTTTCTTT. V is TRBV19 and J is TRBJ1-1; TRBD1 aligns across 9 bases. From germline, CDR1 is LNHDA and CDR2 SQIVND (reference sequence). V lost 6 bases and J lost 3; bases outside the gene matches: 17. This CDR3 spans 18 amino acids.

CDR3 DNA sequence: TGTGCCAGCAGCTCCGGGACTTACTCCTACGAGCAGTACTTC. This translates into CASSSGTYSYEQYF. The chain combines TRBV7-2 with TRBJ2-7, with D possibly matching TRBD2 (6 bases). Trimming cost V 4 bases and J 0 bases, with 10 bases left between them. Germline CDR1 SGHTA, CDR2 FQGNSA. The CDR3 is 14 residues long.

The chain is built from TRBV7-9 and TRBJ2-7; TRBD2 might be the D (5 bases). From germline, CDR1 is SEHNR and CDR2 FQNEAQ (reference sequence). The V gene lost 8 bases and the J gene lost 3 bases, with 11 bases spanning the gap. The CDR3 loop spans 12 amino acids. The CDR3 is CASGWEYYEQYF. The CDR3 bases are TGTGCCAGCGGATGGGAGTACTACGAGCAGTACTTC.

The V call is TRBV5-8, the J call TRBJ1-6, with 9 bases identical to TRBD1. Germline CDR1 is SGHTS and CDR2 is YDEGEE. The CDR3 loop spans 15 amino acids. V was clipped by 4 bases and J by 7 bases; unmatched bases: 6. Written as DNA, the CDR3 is TGTGCCAGCAGCCCGGGACAGGGTCCCAATTCACCCCTCCACTTT. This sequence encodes CASSPGQGPNSPLHF.

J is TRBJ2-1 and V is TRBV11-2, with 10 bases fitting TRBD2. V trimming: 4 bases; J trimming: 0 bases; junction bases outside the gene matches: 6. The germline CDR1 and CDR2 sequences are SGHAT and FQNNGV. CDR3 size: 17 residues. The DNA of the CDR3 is TGTGCCAGCAGCTGGACTAGCGGACTGAGCTCCTACAATGAGCAGTTCTTC. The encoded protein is CASSWTSGLSSYNEQFF. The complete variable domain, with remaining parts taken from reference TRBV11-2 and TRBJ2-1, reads EAGVAQSPRYKIIEKRQSVAFWCNPISGHATLYWYQQILGQGPKLLIQFQNNGVVDDSQLPKDRFSAERLKGVDSTLKIQPAKLEDSAVYLCASSWTSGLSSYNEQFFGPGTRLTVL.

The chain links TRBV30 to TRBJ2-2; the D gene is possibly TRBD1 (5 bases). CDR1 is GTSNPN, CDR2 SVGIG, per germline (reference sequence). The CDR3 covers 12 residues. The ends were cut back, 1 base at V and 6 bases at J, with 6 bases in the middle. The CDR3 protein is CAWSEGSGELFF. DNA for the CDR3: TGTGCCTGGAGTGAGGGGTCCGGGGAGCTGTTTTTT.

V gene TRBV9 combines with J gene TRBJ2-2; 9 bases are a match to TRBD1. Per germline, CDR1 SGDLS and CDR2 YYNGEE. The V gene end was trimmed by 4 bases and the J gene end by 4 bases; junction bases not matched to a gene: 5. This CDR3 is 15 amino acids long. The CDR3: CASSQGQGGTGELFF. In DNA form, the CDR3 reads TGTGCCAGCAGCCAGGGACAGGGCGGCACCGGGGAGCTGTTTTTT.

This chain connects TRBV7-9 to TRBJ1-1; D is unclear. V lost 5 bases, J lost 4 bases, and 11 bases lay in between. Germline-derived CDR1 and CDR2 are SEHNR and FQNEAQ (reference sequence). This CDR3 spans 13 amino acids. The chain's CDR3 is CASSPEAGTEAFF. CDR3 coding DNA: TGTGCCAGCAGCCCAGAGGCGGGCACTGAAGCTTTCTTT.

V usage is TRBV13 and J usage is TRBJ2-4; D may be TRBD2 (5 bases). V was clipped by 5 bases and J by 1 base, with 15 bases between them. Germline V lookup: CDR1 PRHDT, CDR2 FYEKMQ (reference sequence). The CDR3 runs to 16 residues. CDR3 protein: CASSPKAERAKNIQYF. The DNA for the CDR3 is TGTGCCAGCAGCCCAAAAGCGGAGAGGGCCAAAAACATTCAGTACTTC.

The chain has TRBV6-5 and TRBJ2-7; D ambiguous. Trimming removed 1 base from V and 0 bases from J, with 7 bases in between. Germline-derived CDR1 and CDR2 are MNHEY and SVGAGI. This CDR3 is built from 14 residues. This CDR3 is CASSYYGSSYEQYF. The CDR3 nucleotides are TGTGCCAGCAGTTACTATGGTAGCTCCTACGAGCAGTACTTC.

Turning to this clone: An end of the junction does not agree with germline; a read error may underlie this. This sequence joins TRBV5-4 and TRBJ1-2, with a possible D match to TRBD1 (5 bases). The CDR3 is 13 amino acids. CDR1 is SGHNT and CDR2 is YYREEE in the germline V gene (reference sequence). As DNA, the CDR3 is TGTGCCAGCAGCTTGGAACTCGGACATCATACCTACTTC. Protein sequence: CASSLELGHHTYF.

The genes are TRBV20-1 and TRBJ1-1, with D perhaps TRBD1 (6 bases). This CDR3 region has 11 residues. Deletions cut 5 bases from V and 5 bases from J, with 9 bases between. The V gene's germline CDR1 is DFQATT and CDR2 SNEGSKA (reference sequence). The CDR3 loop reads CSAEGETEAFF. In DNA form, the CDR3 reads TGCAGTGCTGAGGGGGAAACTGAAGCTTTCTTT.

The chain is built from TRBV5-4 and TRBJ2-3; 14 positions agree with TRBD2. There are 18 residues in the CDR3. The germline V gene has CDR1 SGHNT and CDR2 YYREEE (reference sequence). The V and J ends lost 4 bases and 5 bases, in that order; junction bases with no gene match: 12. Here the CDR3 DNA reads TGTGCCAGCAGCAACAGGACTAGCGGGAGGAAAGGTAGAGATACGCAGTATTTT. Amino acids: CASSNRTSGRKGRDTQYF.

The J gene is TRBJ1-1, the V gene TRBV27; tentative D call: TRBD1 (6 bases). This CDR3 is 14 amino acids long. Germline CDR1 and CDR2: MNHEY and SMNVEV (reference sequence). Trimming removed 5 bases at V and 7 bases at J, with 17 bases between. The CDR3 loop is CASSLQYRAGEAFF. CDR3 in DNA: TGTGCCAGCAGTCTCCAATACAGGGCCGGTGAAGCTTTCTTT.

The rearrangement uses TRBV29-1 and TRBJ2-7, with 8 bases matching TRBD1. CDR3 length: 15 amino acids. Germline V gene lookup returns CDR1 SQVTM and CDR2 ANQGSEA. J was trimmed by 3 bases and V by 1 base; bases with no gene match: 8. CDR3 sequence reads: CSVEGGATGGYEQYF. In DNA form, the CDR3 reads TGCAGCGTTGAAGGGGGCGCAACAGGGGGCTACGAGCAGTACTTC.

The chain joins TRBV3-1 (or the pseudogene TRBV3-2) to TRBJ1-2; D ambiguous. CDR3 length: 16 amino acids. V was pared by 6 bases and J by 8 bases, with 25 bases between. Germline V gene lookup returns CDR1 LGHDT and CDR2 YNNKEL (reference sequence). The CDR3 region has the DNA TGTGCCAGCAGTTTTGACGGAGGAGGCCGTCGGCGGGGCTACACCTTC. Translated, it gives CASSFDGGGRRRGYTF.

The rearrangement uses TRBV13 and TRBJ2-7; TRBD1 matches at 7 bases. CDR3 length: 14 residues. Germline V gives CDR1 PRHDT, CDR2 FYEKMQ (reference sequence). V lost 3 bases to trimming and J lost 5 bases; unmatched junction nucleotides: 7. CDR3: CASSLMTGLDEQYF. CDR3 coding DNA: TGTGCCAGCAGCTTGATGACAGGGTTGGACGAGCAGTACTTC.